Given below is one T cell receptor beta chain in context. Some clones are missing from TCRdb's copy, which holds only in-frame ones; the method was immunoSEQ multiplex PCR. The sample lists 99,000 or so clones, 85% to 95% occurring once. This entry belongs to a study of siplizumab effects on memory and regulatory T cells. This clonotype was sampled from a human donor in good health. The material sequenced was non-Treg CD4+ T cells sorted from blood.

CDR3 sequence (DNA): TGTGCCAGCAGCTCGATTACACAGGGTGAGGTAGAGCAGTACTTC. It specifies CASSSITQGEVEQYF. This chain connects TRBV7-2 to TRBJ2-7, with D possibly matching TRBD1 (6 bases). The CDR3 totals 15 residues. Trimming took 4 bases from V and 7 from J, leaving 20 bases between them. Per the germline V gene, CDR1 is SGHTA and CDR2 is FQGNSA.